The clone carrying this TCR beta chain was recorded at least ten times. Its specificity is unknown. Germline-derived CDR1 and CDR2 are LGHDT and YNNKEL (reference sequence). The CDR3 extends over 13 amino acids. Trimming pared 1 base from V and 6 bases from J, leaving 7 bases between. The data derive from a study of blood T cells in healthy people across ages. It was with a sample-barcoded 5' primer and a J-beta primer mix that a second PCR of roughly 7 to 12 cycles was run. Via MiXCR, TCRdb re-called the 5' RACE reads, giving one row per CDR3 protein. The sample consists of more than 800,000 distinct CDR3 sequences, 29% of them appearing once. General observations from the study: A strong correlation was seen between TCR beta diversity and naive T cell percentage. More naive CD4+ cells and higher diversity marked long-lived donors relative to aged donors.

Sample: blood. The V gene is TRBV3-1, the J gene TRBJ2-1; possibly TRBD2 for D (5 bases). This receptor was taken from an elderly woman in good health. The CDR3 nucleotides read TGTGCCAGCAGCCAAGGACTACTCAATGAGCAGTTCTTC. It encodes CASSQGLLNEQFF.